This T cell receptor (beta chain) came from a study of Tregs in tolerant kidney transplant recipients. Worth noting for this clone: The missing CDR3 end, 3 residues past where the read stops, is filled in from the germline J gene.

Sequencing was performed with immunoSEQ multiplex PCR; in TCRdb, only in-frame clones are kept and a portion is missing. The table lists over 45,000 clones. The CDR3 has 15 residues. V gave up 4 bases and J gave up 2 bases; unmatched junction bases: 3. CDR1 and CDR2 (germline): SGDLS, YYNGEE. The chain joins TRBV9 to TRBJ2-1, with TRBD1 matching over 10 bases. The origin of this receptor is a human donor who received a combined kidney and bone marrow transplant. Sample: CD4+ T cells from blood, taken before the transplant. The sequenced CDR3 bases are TGTGCCAGCAGCACCGGACAGGGGGCCTACAATGAG. Its translation is CASSTGQGAYNE. In full, the CDR3 is CASSTGQGAYNEQFF.